This is a list of T cell receptor beta chains from one sample in a study of blood T cell repertoires in COVID-19. Sequencing was performed with immunoSEQ multiplex PCR; in TCRdb, only in-frame clones are kept and a portion is missing. Of about 140,000 clones listed, about 80% are singletons. The source material was peripheral blood. All receptors derive from a human donor in a cohort sampled during active COVID-19. The CDR3 runs from the conserved cysteine through the conserved F or W. A D gene is named only where the DNA matches it firmly. Where a row states a size, it is once, few, many or the class of an expanded clone; other rows omit it.

d_call: TRBD1; clone_size: NA; v_call: TRBV5-1; j_call: TRBJ2-7; cdr3_nt: TGCGCCAGCAGAGGGGGACAGGAACGCTCCTACGAGCAGTACTTC; cdr3_aa: CASRGGQERSYEQYF
d_call: TRBD1; clone_size: NA; v_call: TRBV7-3; j_call: TRBJ2-1; cdr3_nt: TGTGCCAGCAGATTCGAGGGGGCTACAGATGAGCAGTTCTTC; cdr3_aa: CASRFEGATDEQFF
d_call: NA; clone_size: NA; v_call: TRBV18; j_call: TRBJ1-4; cdr3_nt: TGTGCCAGCTCACCACCACCGGGAGGTGAAAAACTGTTTTTT; cdr3_aa: CASSPPPGGEKLFF
d_call: TRBD1; clone_size: NA; v_call: TRBV5-4; j_call: TRBJ1-2; cdr3_nt: TGTGCCAGCAGCTTTACAGGACAGGGGACGCCCGGCTACACCTTC; cdr3_aa: CASSFTGQGTPGYTF
d_call: NA; clone_size: NA; v_call: TRBV29-1; j_call: TRBJ2-2; cdr3_nt: TGCAGCGTGGACACGAGTACCGGGGAGCTGTTTTTT; cdr3_aa: CSVDTSTGELFF
d_call: NA; clone_size: many; v_call: TRBV4-1; j_call: TRBJ2-5; cdr3_nt: TGCGCCAGCAGCCAAGGGACAAGTCTTCTGTACTTC; cdr3_aa: CASSQGTSLLYF
d_call: TRBD1; clone_size: NA; v_call: TRBV27; j_call: TRBJ1-1; cdr3_nt: TGTGCCAGCTTCGACAGGGGTGGGACTGAAGCTTTCTTT; cdr3_aa: CASFDRGGTEAFF
d_call: NA; clone_size: NA; v_call: TRBV19; j_call: TRBJ1-2; cdr3_nt: TGTGCCACCGACCCGGGAATCAAGCTGGGGTTAGAGAGCTACACCTTC; cdr3_aa: CATDPGIKLGLESYTF
d_call: TRBD2; clone_size: NA; v_call: TRBV5-1; j_call: TRBJ2-1; cdr3_nt: TGCGCCAGCAGCCGTGGGACTAGCGGGCTGAGCTCCTACAATGAGCAGTTCTTC; cdr3_aa: CASSRGTSGLSSYNEQFF
d_call: NA; clone_size: NA; v_call: TRBV19; j_call: TRBJ2-1; cdr3_nt: TGTGCCAGTAGTATTTTTTTGACTGCCAATGAGCAGTTCTTC; cdr3_aa: CASSIFLTANEQFF
d_call: NA; clone_size: NA; v_call: TRBV11-2; j_call: TRBJ1-3; cdr3_nt: TGTGCCAGCAGCCCAGGGGCAGCGCTAATTATCTCTGGAAACACCATATATTTT; cdr3_aa: CASSPGAALIISGNTIYF
d_call: NA; clone_size: NA; v_call: TRBV12-5; j_call: TRBJ1-2; cdr3_nt: TGTGCTAGTGGTCTCTACCGGGGTAACTATGGCTACACCTTC; cdr3_aa: CASGLYRGNYGYTF
d_call: NA; clone_size: NA; v_call: TRBV6-6; j_call: TRBJ1-6; cdr3_nt: TGTGCCAGCAGTTACTCGATGGGGAGCGGTTCACCCCTCCACTTT; cdr3_aa: CASSYSMGSGSPLHF
d_call: NA; clone_size: medium-sized; v_call: TRBV5-6; j_call: TRBJ1-2; cdr3_nt: TGTGCCAGCAGCTTTGCGGGGATCAATGGCTACACCTTC; cdr3_aa: CASSFAGINGYTF
d_call: NA; clone_size: NA; v_call: TRBV19; j_call: TRBJ2-5; cdr3_nt: TGTGCCAGTAGTATAAATCCAGGGCTAGGAGAGACCCAGTACTTC; cdr3_aa: CASSINPGLGETQYF
d_call: NA; clone_size: NA; v_call: TRBV2; j_call: TRBJ2-3; cdr3_nt: TGTGCCAGCAGAATTAAGCGGGTGGGCACAGATACGCAGTATTTT; cdr3_aa: CASRIKRVGTDTQYF
d_call: NA; clone_size: NA; v_call: TRBV4-1; j_call: TRBJ2-2; cdr3_nt: TGCGCCAGCAGCCAAGTCGTGCGGGCGAACACCGGGGAGCTGTTTTTT; cdr3_aa: CASSQVVRANTGELFF
d_call: TRBD2; clone_size: NA; v_call: TRBV7-9; j_call: TRBJ2-5; cdr3_nt: TGTGCCAGCAGCCCAAGTGGGGCGGGGGTACGCCAAGAGACCCAGTACTTC; cdr3_aa: CASSPSGAGVRQETQYF
d_call: TRBD1; clone_size: NA; v_call: TRBV25-1; j_call: TRBJ2-7; cdr3_nt: TGTGCCAGCAGTGAATTTGGGACAGGCGAGCAGTACTTC; cdr3_aa: CASSEFGTGEQYF
d_call: NA; clone_size: once; v_call: TRBV6-5; j_call: TRBJ2-5; cdr3_nt: TGTGCCAGCAGTCGCTCAACTCAAGAGACCCAGTACTTC; cdr3_aa: CASSRSTQETQYF
d_call: NA; clone_size: once; v_call: TRBV19; j_call: TRBJ2-2; cdr3_nt: TGTGCCAGTATGGAGCCCACCGGGGAGCTGTTTTTT; cdr3_aa: CASMEPTGELFF
d_call: TRBD1; clone_size: NA; v_call: TRBV18; j_call: TRBJ1-6; cdr3_nt: TGTGCCAGCTCACCATTCGGGACAGTTGATTCACCCCTCCACTTT; cdr3_aa: CASSPFGTVDSPLHF
d_call: TRBD1; clone_size: NA; v_call: TRBV5-1; j_call: TRBJ2-7; cdr3_nt: TGCGCCAGCAGCTTGTACAGGGGGTACGAGCAGTACTTC; cdr3_aa: CASSLYRGYEQYF
d_call: NA; clone_size: NA; v_call: TRBV6-6; j_call: TRBJ2-7; cdr3_nt: TGTGCCAGCAGTTACCGGGGGACCCTCTCCTACGAGCAGTACTTC; cdr3_aa: CASSYRGTLSYEQYF
d_call: NA; clone_size: NA; v_call: TRBV6-1; j_call: TRBJ2-7; cdr3_nt: TGTGCCAGCAGTGAAGGGCAGGGACAATACTACGAGCAGTACTTC; cdr3_aa: CASSEGQGQYYEQYF
d_call: NA; clone_size: NA; v_call: TRBV3-1/TRBV3-2; j_call: TRBJ2-3; cdr3_nt: TGTGCCAGCAGCCAACTTGTGGGGGCCACTACAGATACGCAGTATTTT; cdr3_aa: CASSQLVGATTDTQYF
d_call: TRBD1; clone_size: NA; v_call: TRBV5-5; j_call: TRBJ1-2; cdr3_nt: TGTGCCAGCAGCTTATCTGGTTTTCCGGGACAGGGCTCCGGTGGCTACACCTTC; cdr3_aa: CASSLSGFPGQGSGGYTF
d_call: NA; clone_size: NA; v_call: TRBV6-5; j_call: TRBJ2-7; cdr3_nt: TGTGCCAGCAGTTCGACCTCCCCTAGTAGCTACGAGCAGTACTTC; cdr3_aa: CASSSTSPSSYEQYF
d_call: TRBD2; clone_size: NA; v_call: TRBV5-5; j_call: TRBJ2-7; cdr3_nt: TGTGCCAGCAGCTTGGCGGGAGGGCTAGCGACCTACGAGCAGTACTTC; cdr3_aa: CASSLAGGLATYEQYF
d_call: NA; clone_size: NA; v_call: TRBV7-3; j_call: TRBJ2-1; cdr3_nt: TGTGCCAGCAGCTTATGGGCGGGTTCCTACAATGAGCAGTTCTTC; cdr3_aa: CASSLWAGSYNEQFF
d_call: NA; clone_size: NA; v_call: TRBV7-2; j_call: TRBJ2-7; cdr3_nt: TGTGCCAGCAGCACCCCGAGCTCCTACGAGCAGTACTTC; cdr3_aa: CASSTPSSYEQYF
d_call: NA; clone_size: NA; v_call: TRBV5-5; j_call: TRBJ2-3; cdr3_nt: TGTGCCAGCAGCTTGCCAGGGGGCACAGATACGCAGTATTTT; cdr3_aa: CASSLPGGTDTQYF
d_call: NA; clone_size: NA; v_call: TRBV10-3; j_call: TRBJ1-1; cdr3_nt: TGTGCCATCAGTGATCTCCTCGGGAACACTGAAGCTTTCTTT; cdr3_aa: CAISDLLGNTEAFF
d_call: NA; clone_size: NA; v_call: TRBV5-1; j_call: TRBJ2-7; cdr3_nt: TGCGCCAGCAGCTTGTTTTCTAACTCCTACGAGCAGTACTTC; cdr3_aa: CASSLFSNSYEQYF
d_call: TRBD1; clone_size: NA; v_call: TRBV6-5; j_call: TRBJ2-5; cdr3_nt: TGTGCCAGCAGTTACTCGACAGGGGTCAGCGAGACCCAGTACTTC; cdr3_aa: CASSYSTGVSETQYF
d_call: NA; clone_size: NA; v_call: TRBV28; j_call: TRBJ1-1; cdr3_nt: TGTGCCAGCAGGTCGAGGCCCCGTGGTAGGACTGAAGCTTTCTTT; cdr3_aa: CASRSRPRGRTEAFF
d_call: TRBD1; clone_size: NA; v_call: TRBV2; j_call: TRBJ2-3; cdr3_nt: TGTGCCAGCAGGAACAGGGGAGCCACAGATACGCAGTATTTT; cdr3_aa: CASRNRGATDTQYF
d_call: TRBD1; clone_size: NA; v_call: TRBV5-4; j_call: TRBJ2-5; cdr3_nt: TGTGCCGGGGGACAGGGACAAGAGACCCAGTACTTC; cdr3_aa: CAGGQGQETQYF
d_call: NA; clone_size: NA; v_call: TRBV7-8; j_call: TRBJ2-5; cdr3_nt: TGTGCCAGCAGCTTCGGGAGACAAGAGACCCAGTACTTC; cdr3_aa: CASSFGRQETQYF
d_call: NA; clone_size: NA; v_call: TRBV7-3; j_call: TRBJ2-5; cdr3_nt: TGTGCCAGCAGCTTAATTCCCGGAGAGACCCAGTACTTC; cdr3_aa: CASSLIPGETQYF
d_call: NA; clone_size: NA; v_call: TRBV5-6; j_call: TRBJ1-2; cdr3_nt: TGTGCCAGCAGCTTGGCTTCAGGGACTAACTATGGCTACACCTTC; cdr3_aa: CASSLASGTNYGYTF
d_call: NA; clone_size: NA; v_call: TRBV5-4; j_call: TRBJ1-6; cdr3_nt: TGTGCCAGCAGCCTACAACCAGGGTTTTCGGATTCACCCCTCCACTTT; cdr3_aa: CASSLQPGFSDSPLHF
d_call: TRBD1; clone_size: NA; v_call: TRBV2; j_call: TRBJ2-7; cdr3_nt: TGTGCCAGCAGGGGACAGGGCCCCTACGAGCAGTACTTC; cdr3_aa: CASRGQGPYEQYF
d_call: TRBD1; clone_size: few; v_call: TRBV9; j_call: TRBJ2-7; cdr3_nt: TGTGCCAGCAGCCGGGACAGGCAAGACTACTACGAGCAGTACTTC; cdr3_aa: CASSRDRQDYYEQYF
d_call: TRBD2; clone_size: NA; v_call: TRBV5-1; j_call: TRBJ2-3; cdr3_nt: TGCGCCAGCAGCTGGGTTGGCGGGGGGGTTGGAACAGATACGCAGTATTTT; cdr3_aa: CASSWVGGGVGTDTQYF
d_call: TRBD2; clone_size: NA; v_call: TRBV7-2; j_call: TRBJ2-1; cdr3_nt: TGTGCCAGCAGCTCAGGACTAGCGGGGGGGCTAGGGAATGAGCAGTTCTTC; cdr3_aa: CASSSGLAGGLGNEQFF
d_call: NA; clone_size: NA; v_call: TRBV27; j_call: TRBJ1-2; cdr3_nt: TGTGCCAGCAGTACATCAGGGTTTGGCTACACCTTC; cdr3_aa: CASSTSGFGYTF
d_call: NA; clone_size: NA; v_call: TRBV5-1; j_call: TRBJ1-6; cdr3_nt: TGCGCCAGCAGCCTATCCTTTTCACCCCTCCACTTT; cdr3_aa: CASSLSFSPLHF
d_call: NA; clone_size: NA; v_call: TRBV9; j_call: TRBJ2-2; cdr3_nt: TGTGCCAGCAGCGTAGGAGGCGGGGCTTCCGGCGGGGAGCTGTTTTTT; cdr3_aa: CASSVGGGASGGELFF
d_call: NA; clone_size: once; v_call: TRBV5-4; j_call: TRBJ2-5; cdr3_nt: TGTGCCAGCAGACCTACCCCTCCGGAGACCCAGTACTTC; cdr3_aa: CASRPTPPETQYF
d_call: TRBD1; clone_size: NA; v_call: TRBV29-1; j_call: TRBJ2-3; cdr3_nt: TGCAGCGTTGAAGGGGGGACAGGGGCCCACACAGATACGCAGTATTTT; cdr3_aa: CSVEGGTGAHTDTQYF
d_call: TRBD1; clone_size: NA; v_call: TRBV19; j_call: TRBJ1-2; cdr3_nt: TGTGCCAGTAGGAGACAGGGGGGAGAGTATGGCTACACCTTC; cdr3_aa: CASRRQGGEYGYTF
d_call: TRBD1; clone_size: NA; v_call: TRBV29-1; j_call: TRBJ1-1; cdr3_nt: TGCAGCGTTGCTTGGGGACAGGGGGAAGCTTTCTTT; cdr3_aa: CSVAWGQGEAFF
d_call: NA; clone_size: once; v_call: TRBV7-6; j_call: TRBJ1-5; cdr3_nt: TGTGCCAGCAGGCCAGGAATTTGGCAGCCCCAGCATTTT; cdr3_aa: CASRPGIWQPQHF
d_call: NA; clone_size: once; v_call: TRBV11-2; j_call: TRBJ1-2; cdr3_nt: TGTGCCAGCAGCCAGGGGCCGAACTATGGCTACACCTTC; cdr3_aa: CASSQGPNYGYTF